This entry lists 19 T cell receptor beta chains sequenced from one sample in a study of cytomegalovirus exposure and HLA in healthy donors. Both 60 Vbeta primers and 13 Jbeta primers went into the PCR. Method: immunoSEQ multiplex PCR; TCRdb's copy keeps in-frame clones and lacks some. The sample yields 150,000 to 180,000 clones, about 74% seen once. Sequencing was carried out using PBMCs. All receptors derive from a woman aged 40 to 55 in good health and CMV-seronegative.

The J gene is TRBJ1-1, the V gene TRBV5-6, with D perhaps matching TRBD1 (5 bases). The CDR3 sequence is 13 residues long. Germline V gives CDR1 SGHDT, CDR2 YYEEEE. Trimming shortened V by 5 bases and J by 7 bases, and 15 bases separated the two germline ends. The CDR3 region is CASRQEGTVEAFF. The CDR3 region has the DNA TGTGCCAGCAGACAGGAGGGGACCGTTGAAGCTTTCTTT.

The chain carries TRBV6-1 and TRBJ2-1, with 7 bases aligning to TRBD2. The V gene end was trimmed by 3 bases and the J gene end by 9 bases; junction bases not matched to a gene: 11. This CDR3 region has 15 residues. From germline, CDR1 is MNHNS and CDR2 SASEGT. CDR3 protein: CASSEGNRAGAEQFF. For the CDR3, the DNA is TGTGCCAGCAGTGAGGGGAATCGTGCGGGAGCTGAGCAGTTCTTC.

The CDR3 is CASIRQGRGEKLFF. The CDR3 bases are TGTGCCAGCATCCGACAGGGAAGGGGTGAAAAACTGTTTTTT. The V and J genes are TRBV7-9 and TRBJ1-4, with 7 bases that match TRBD1. After removal of 7 bases from V and 7 bases from J, the junction contained 9 bases not matched to a gene. The CDR3 has 14 amino acids. Germline loops: CDR1 SEHNR, CDR2 FQNEAQ (reference sequence).

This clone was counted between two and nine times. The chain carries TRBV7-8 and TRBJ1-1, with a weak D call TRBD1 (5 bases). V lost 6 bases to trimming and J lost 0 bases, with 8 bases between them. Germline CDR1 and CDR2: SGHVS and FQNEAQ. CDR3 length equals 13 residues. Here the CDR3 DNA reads TGTGCCAGCAGTCCAGGGATGAACACTGAAGCTTTCTTT. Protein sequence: CASSPGMNTEAFF.

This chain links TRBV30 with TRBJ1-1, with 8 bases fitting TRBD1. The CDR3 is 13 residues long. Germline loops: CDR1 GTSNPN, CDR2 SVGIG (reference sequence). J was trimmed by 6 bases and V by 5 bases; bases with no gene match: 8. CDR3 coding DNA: TGTGCCTGGGGGACAGGTGTCACCCCTGAAGCTTTCTTT. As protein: CAWGTGVTPEAFF.

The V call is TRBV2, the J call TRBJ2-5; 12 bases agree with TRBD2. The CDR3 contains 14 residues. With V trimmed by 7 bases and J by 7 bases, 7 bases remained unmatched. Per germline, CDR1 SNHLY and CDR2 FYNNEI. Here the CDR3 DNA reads TGTGCCAGCACTCTAGCGGGGGGGCCGGGGACCCAGTACTTC. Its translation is CASTLAGGPGTQYF.

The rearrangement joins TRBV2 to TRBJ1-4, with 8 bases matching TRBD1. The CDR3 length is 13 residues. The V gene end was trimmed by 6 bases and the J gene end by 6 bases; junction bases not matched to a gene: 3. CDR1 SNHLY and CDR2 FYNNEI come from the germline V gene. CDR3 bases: TGTGCCAGCAGGGTGGACAGGGATGAAAAACTGTTTTTT. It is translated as CASRVDRDEKLFF. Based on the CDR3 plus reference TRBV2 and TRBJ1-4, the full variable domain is EPEVTQTPSHQVTQMGQEVILRCVPISNHLYFYWYRQILGQKVEFLVSFYNNEISEKSEIFDDQFSVERPDGSNFTLKIRSTKLEDSAMYFCASRVDRDEKLFFGSGTQLSVL.

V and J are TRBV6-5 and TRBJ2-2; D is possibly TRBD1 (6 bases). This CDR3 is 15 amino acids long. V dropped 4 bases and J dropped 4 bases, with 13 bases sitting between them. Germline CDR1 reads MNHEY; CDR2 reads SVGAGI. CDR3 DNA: TGTGCCAGCAGTTGGGGTGGACAGTCCACCGGGGAGCTGTTTTTT. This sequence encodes CASSWGGQSTGELFF.

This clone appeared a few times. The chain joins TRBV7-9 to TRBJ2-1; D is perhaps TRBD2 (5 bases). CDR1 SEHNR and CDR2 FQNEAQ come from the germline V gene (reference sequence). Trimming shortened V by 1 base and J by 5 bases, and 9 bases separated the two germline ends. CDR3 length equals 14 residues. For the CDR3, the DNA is TGTGCCAGCAGCTTAGGAGGGTCGAACAATGAGCAGTTCTTC. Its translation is CASSLGGSNNEQFF.

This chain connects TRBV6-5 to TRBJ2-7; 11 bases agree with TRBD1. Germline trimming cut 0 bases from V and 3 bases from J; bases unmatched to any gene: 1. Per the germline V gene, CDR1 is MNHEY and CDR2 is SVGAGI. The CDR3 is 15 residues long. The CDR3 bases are TGTGCCAGCAGTTACTCAGGGACAGGGGGCTACGAGCAGTACTTC. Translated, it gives CASSYSGTGGYEQYF.

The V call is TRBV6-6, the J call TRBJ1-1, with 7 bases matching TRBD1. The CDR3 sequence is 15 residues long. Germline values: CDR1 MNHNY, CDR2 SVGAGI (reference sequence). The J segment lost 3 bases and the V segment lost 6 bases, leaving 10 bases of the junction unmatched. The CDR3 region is CASSSHRGWDTEAFF. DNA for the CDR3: TGTGCCAGCAGCTCTCACAGGGGATGGGACACTGAAGCTTTCTTT.

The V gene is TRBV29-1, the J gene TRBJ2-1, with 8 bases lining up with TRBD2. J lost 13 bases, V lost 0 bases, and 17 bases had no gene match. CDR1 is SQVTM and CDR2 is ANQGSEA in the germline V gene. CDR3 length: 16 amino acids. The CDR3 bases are TGCAGCGTTGAAGATCTTAGGGCTAGCGGGTTTCTGAAACAGTTCTTC. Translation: CSVEDLRASGFLKQFF.

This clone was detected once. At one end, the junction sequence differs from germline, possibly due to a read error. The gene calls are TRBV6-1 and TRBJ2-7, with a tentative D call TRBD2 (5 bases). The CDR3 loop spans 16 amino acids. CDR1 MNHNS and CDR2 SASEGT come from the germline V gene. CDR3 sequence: CASSEAFGGLSHEQYF. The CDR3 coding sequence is TGTGCCAGCAGTGAAGCTTTTGGAGGACTCTCCCACGAGCAGTACTTC.

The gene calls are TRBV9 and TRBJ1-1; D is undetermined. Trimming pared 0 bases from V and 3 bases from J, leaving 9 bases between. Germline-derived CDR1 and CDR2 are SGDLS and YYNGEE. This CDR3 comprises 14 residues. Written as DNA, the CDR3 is TGTGCCAGCAGCGTAGTTGGGGAGGACACTGAAGCTTTCTTT. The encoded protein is CASSVVGEDTEAFF. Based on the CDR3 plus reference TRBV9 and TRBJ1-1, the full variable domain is DSGVTQTPKHLITATGQRVTLRCSPRSGDLSVYWYQQSLDQGLQFLIQYYNGEERAKGNILERFSAQQFPDLHSELNLSSLELGDSALYFCASSVVGEDTEAFFGQGTRLTVV.

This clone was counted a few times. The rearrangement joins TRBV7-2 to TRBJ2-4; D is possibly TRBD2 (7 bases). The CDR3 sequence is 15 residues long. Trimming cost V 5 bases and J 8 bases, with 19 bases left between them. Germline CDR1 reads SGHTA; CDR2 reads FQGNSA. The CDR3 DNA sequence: TGTGCCAGCAGCCTTCAGAGCGGGACAACTGACATTCAGTACTTC. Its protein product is CASSLQSGTTDIQYF.

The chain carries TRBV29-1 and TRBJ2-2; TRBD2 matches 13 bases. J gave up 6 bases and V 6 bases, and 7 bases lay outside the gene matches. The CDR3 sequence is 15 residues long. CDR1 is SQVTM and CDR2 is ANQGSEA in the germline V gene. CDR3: CSVIPGLAGSGELFF. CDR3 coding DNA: TGCAGCGTAATACCGGGACTAGCGGGGTCCGGGGAGCTGTTTTTT.

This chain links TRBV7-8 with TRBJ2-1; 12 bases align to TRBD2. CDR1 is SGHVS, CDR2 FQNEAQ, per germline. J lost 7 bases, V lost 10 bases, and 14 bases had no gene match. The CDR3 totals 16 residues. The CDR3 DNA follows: TGTGCCACCCTTGGACTAGCGGGGAGAGCGCCAAATGAGCAGTTCTTC. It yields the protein CATLGLAGRAPNEQFF.

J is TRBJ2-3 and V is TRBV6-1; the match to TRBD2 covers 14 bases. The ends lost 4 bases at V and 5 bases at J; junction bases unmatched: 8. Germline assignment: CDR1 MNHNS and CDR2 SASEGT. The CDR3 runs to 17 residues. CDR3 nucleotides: TGTGCCAGCAGTGGATCGACTAGCGGGGGGGCCAGAGATACGCAGTATTTT. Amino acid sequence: CASSGSTSGGARDTQYF.

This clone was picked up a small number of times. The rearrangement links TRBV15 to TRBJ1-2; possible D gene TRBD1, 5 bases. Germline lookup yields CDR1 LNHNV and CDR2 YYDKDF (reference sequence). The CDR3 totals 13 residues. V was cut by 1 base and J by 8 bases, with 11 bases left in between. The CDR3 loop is CATSRVGAGGYTF. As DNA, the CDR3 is TGTGCCACCAGCAGAGTAGGGGCAGGCGGCTACACCTTC.